This T cell receptor beta chain was recovered during a study of beta chain features in type 1 diabetes. Findings and limits, study-wide: All four CD4+ subsets of Type 1 diabetes patients contained TCRB CDR3s that were moderately but significantly shorter. cDNA sequencing could over-represent cells with high TCR expression.

Germline V gene sequence: CDR1 SEHNR, CDR2 FQNEAQ (reference sequence). Trimming pared 11 bases from V and 4 bases from J, leaving 16 bases between. This CDR3 has 13 amino acids. Regarding this clone: Antigen: not known.

Every isolated RNA sample was fully reverse transcribed, so sequencing captured expressed TCRB transcripts. Sequencing of naive, central memory and regulatory T cell samples gave an average of around 4 million reads. This table comes from immunoSEQ multiplex PCR, and its TCRdb copy is limited to in-frame clones, with some not included. The sample shows 150,000 to 200,000 clones, roughly 60% of them seen only once. Blood was collected once per donor into heparin, averaging approximately 0.12 L. Sample: naive CD4+ T cells from blood. The receptor comes from a young man with type 1 diabetes. The chain carries TRBV7-9 and TRBJ2-3; D gene unclear. The CDR3 sequence is CASTTAAADTQYF. CDR3 coding DNA: TGTGCCTCAACTACGGCGGCAGCAGATACGCAGTATTTT.